A single sample gave rise to the 5 T cell receptor beta chains below, sequenced in a study of blood T cells in healthy people across ages. A second PCR of 7 to 11 cycles used a sample-barcoded 5' primer and a J-beta primer mix. MiXCR, applied by TCRdb to the 5' RACE reads, yields one record per CDR3 protein. The data contain 1.5 million to 1.9 million distinct CDR3 sequences, approximately 43% of them singletons. Sequencing input: blood. The receptors shown here come from a woman aged 18-29 years in good health.

Turning to this clonotype: The junction does not match germline at one end; this may be a read error. The V and J genes are TRBV18 and TRBJ2-1, with TRBD1 matching over 8 bases. CDR3 length: 19 amino acids. Germline lookup yields CDR1 KGHSH and CDR2 LQKENI. CDR3: CASSPSLGQGKRAYYEQFF. The CDR3 DNA reads as TGTGCCAGCTCACCGTCACTCGGACAGGGAAAAAGGGCCTACTATGAGCAGTTCTTC.

On this clonotype itself: A much larger clone is a single base away; this may be a read error. CDR3 nucleotide sequence: TGTGCCAGCGTCGGCACAAACTCCTACGAGCAGTTCTTC. It translates to CASVGTNSYEQFF. The J gene is TRBJ2-1, the V gene TRBV12-3 or TRBV12-4; D is unresolved. V lost 8 bases to trimming and J lost 10 bases, with 18 bases between them. The CDR3 contains 13 residues.

This clonotype was found a few times. This chain uses TRBV7-2 with TRBJ1-6; D may be TRBD1 (5 bases). This CDR3 spans 18 amino acids. Trimming left V 5 bases short and J 8 bases short, with 25 bases between. Germline V gene lookup returns CDR1 SGHTA and CDR2 FQGNSA. The CDR3 loop reads CASSRSGAGVSVYSPLHF. The CDR3 DNA is TGTGCCAGCAGCCGGAGTGGGGCTGGGGTCTCTGTCTATTCACCCCTCCACTTT.

This clonotype showed up just a few times. The V gene is TRBV20-1, the J gene TRBJ2-4; D call uncertain. The J call may be wrong; the DNA end is better matched by TRBJ2-7. CDR3 length: 13 amino acids. CDR1 is DFQATT and CDR2 is SNEGSKA in the germline V gene (reference sequence). The CDR3 protein is CSARGLVSYEQYF. The CDR3 DNA follows: TGCAGTGCTAGAGGGTTGGTGAGCTACGAGCAGTACTTC.

This clonotype showed up just once. This chain uses TRBV7-2 with TRBJ2-7; 7 nucleotides match TRBD2. The length of the CDR3 is 14 residues. Unmatched junction bases numbered 2, after V lost 2 bases and J lost 1 base. Germline CDR1 and CDR2: SGHTA and FQGNSA. CDR3: CASSLWEGSYEQYF. The CDR3 DNA is TGTGCCAGCAGCTTATGGGAGGGTTCCTACGAGCAGTACTTC. Using reference TRBV7-2 and TRBJ2-7 for the parts outside the CDR3, the full variable domain is GAGVSQSPSNKVTEKGKDVELRCDPISGHTALYWYRQSLGQGLEFLIYFQGNSAPDKSGLPSDRFSAERTGGSVSTLTIQRTQQEDSAVYLCASSLWEGSYEQYFGPGTRLTVT.